The 18 T cell receptor beta chains listed next were all sequenced from one sample in a study of T cells in Graves' hyperthyroidism and ophthalmopathy. TCR beta CDR3 region amplification was performed from RNA transcripts. Carried out on the TCR CDR3, a first-round RT-PCR used the HTBI primer set. TCRdb recomputed calls from the multiplex PCR reads with MiXCR, one row per CDR3 protein. This sample has around 800,000 distinct CDR3 sequences, with roughly 37% found just once. Sequencing used blood. These receptors were taken from a young man with Graves' hyperthyroidism.

In this sample, this clonotype turned up a few times. The gene calls are TRBV19 and TRBJ2-3; D may be TRBD1 (5 bases). V was shortened by 7 bases and J by 4 bases, with 15 bases between the two germline ends. The CDR3 has 14 residues. Germline CDR1 is LNHDA and CDR2 is SQIVND (reference sequence). CDR3 protein: CASTPGKGADTQYF. The CDR3 nucleotides are TGTGCCAGTACCCCGGGCAAAGGGGCAGATACGCAGTATTTT.

In the case of this clonotype: A much larger clone differs by one base, so this may be a read error. This chain links TRBV5-1 with TRBJ2-2; D may correspond to TRBD1 or TRBD2 (5 bases each). CDR1 and CDR2 from the germline V gene are SGHRS and YFSETQ. V dropped 9 bases and J dropped 0 bases, with 15 bases sitting between them. The CDR3 has 15 amino acids. CDR3 coding DNA: TGCGCCAACACCTCGGGGCCGCCGAACACCGGGGAGCTGTTTTTT. Translated, it gives CANTSGPPNTGELFF.

There are many counts of this clonotype. The chain couples TRBV29-1 to TRBJ1-2; D unresolved. The CDR3 extends over 9 amino acids. V lost 6 bases and J 4 bases, leaving 3 bases between the germline ends. Germline V gives CDR1 SQVTM, CDR2 ANQGSEA. The CDR3 DNA sequence: TGCAGCGTAGCCTATGGCTACACCTTC. This encodes CSVAYGYTF.

This clonotype was observed many times. The rearrangement joins TRBV7-9 to TRBJ2-6, with TRBD1 as a possible D gene (5 bases). The CDR3 sequence is 15 residues long. Germline values: CDR1 SEHNR, CDR2 FQNEAQ (reference sequence). The V and J ends lost 5 bases and 3 bases respectively, with 11 bases between them. CDR3 amino acids: CASSHTGNGANVLTF. DNA of the CDR3: TGTGCCAGCAGCCATACAGGAAATGGGGCCAACGTCCTGACTTTC.

The chain recombines TRBV4-1 with TRBJ2-2, with 10 bases matching TRBD2. Germline CDR1 is MGHRA and CDR2 is YSYEKL. After removal of 1 base from V and 0 bases from J, the junction contained 11 bases not matched to a gene. This CDR3 contains 20 residues. The CDR3 region is CASSQVTSGDHSTNTGELFF. The CDR3 DNA sequence: TGCGCCAGCAGCCAAGTCACTAGCGGGGACCACTCCACGAACACCGGGGAGCTGTTTTTT.

This clonotype was recorded once. V gene TRBV7-9 combines with J gene TRBJ1-1; no firm D call. The CDR3 length is 14 residues. Looked up from germline, CDR1 is SEHNR and CDR2 is FQNEAQ (reference sequence). V was trimmed by 2 bases and J by 10 bases, leaving 17 bases between them. The chain's CDR3 is CASSLIAGLAGAFF. The CDR3 bases are TGTGCCAGCAGCTTAATCGCAGGACTAGCGGGAGCTTTCTTT.

This chain connects TRBV20-1 to TRBJ2-7; D may be TRBD2 (6 bases). This CDR3 is 13 amino acids long. V was trimmed by 5 bases and J by 2 bases, leaving 13 bases between them. The germline V gene has CDR1 DFQATT and CDR2 SNEGSKA (reference sequence). CDR3 bases: TGCAGTGCTGCGCCGGGACTGACCTACGAGCAGTACTTC. Amino acid sequence: CSAAPGLTYEQYF.

This clonotype appeared a few times. The chain joins TRBV6-5 to TRBJ2-5; D assignment may be TRBD1 or TRBD2 (5 bases each). CDR1 is MNHEY, CDR2 SVGAGI, per germline. The CDR3 is 15 residues long. Trimming took 0 bases from V and 1 from J, leaving 9 bases between them. DNA for the CDR3: TGTGCCAGCAGTTACTCCGGGGCTCTCCAAGAGACCCAGTACTTC. Protein: CASSYSGALQETQYF.

The sample holds many counts of this clonotype. This chain uses TRBV29-1 with TRBJ1-2; D may be TRBD1 (5 bases). V was cut by 3 bases and J by 3 bases, with 14 bases left in between. This CDR3 region has 14 residues. Germline CDR1 reads SQVTM; CDR2 reads ANQGSEA. The CDR3 nucleotides read TGCAGCGTTGACGGCAGGGAGGTTGACTATGGCTACACCTTC. Amino acids: CSVDGREVDYGYTF.

V and J are TRBV10-3 and TRBJ2-7, with 9 nucleotides matching TRBD1. Losses at the gene ends were 0 bases for V and 4 bases for J; bases not matched to a gene: 1. CDR3 length: 14 residues. The V gene's germline CDR1 is ENHRY and CDR2 SYGVKD. The CDR3 protein is CAISESTGGYEQYF. As DNA, the CDR3 is TGTGCCATCAGTGAGTCGACAGGGGGTTACGAGCAGTACTTC.

Many counts were recorded for this clonotype. The chain has TRBV9 and TRBJ1-6; TRBD1 aligns across 9 bases. V was clipped by 6 bases and J by 8 bases; unmatched bases: 9. The CDR3 covers 15 residues. Germline loops: CDR1 SGDLS, CDR2 YYNGEE. CDR3 protein: CASTVGTGNYSPLHF. The CDR3 nucleotides read TGTGCCAGCACCGTCGGGACAGGGAATTATTCACCCCTCCACTTT.

This rearrangement joins TRBV20-1 to TRBJ1-3, with D possibly being TRBD1 (5 bases). The CDR3 contains 16 residues. CDR1 DFQATT and CDR2 SNEGSKA come from the germline V gene (reference sequence). V lost 0 bases and J lost 0, with 12 bases in between. Here the CDR3 DNA reads TGCAGTGCTAGAGATTGGGACGACTACTCTGGAAACACCATATATTTT. It codes for CSARDWDDYSGNTIYF.

The chain uses TRBV10-3 and TRBJ2-5; TRBD1 agrees at 7 bases. The CDR3 spans 13 residues. CDR1 and CDR2 (germline): ENHRY, SYGVKD. V trimming: 4 bases; J trimming: 4 bases; junction bases outside the gene matches: 3. DNA of the CDR3: TGTGCCATCAGTGGGACAGGAGTAGAGACCCAGTACTTC. Encoded protein: CAISGTGVETQYF.

About this clonotype: Germline and junction disagree at one end, which may indicate a read error. This chain uses TRBV9 with TRBJ2-5; the D gene could be TRBD1 or TRBD2 (5 bases each). The germline gives CDR1 SGDLS, CDR2 YYNGEE. The CDR3 has 14 amino acids. In DNA form, the CDR3 reads TGTGCCAGCAGTACCGAGGGGTACCAAGGGACCCAGTACTTC. Protein sequence: CASSTEGYQGTQYF.

As DNA, the CDR3 is TGCAGCGTTTGGGGGGGCGAGGATGGCTACACCTTC. It specifies CSVWGGEDGYTF. The chain uses TRBV29-1 and TRBJ1-2; maybe TRBD1 (6 bases). The CDR3 extends over 12 amino acids. CDR1 SQVTM and CDR2 ANQGSEA come from the germline V gene. V lost 5 bases to trimming and J lost 6 bases, with 13 bases between them.

The genes are TRBV5-5 and TRBJ1-1, with a tentative D call TRBD1 (5 bases). There are 15 residues in the CDR3. CDR1 is SGHKS, CDR2 YYEKEE, per germline (reference sequence). Trimming pared 4 bases from V and 1 base from J, leaving 14 bases between. Here the CDR3 reads CASSPGVSPNTEAFF. CDR3 nucleotide sequence: TGTGCCAGCAGCCCGGGGGTTTCACCGAACACTGAAGCTTTCTTT.

The J gene is TRBJ2-5, the V gene TRBV19; the D gene is possibly TRBD2 (5 bases). The CDR3 length is 15 residues. V was cut by 4 bases and J by 5 bases, with 17 bases left in between. Germline V lookup: CDR1 LNHDA, CDR2 SQIVND (reference sequence). CDR3 bases: TGTGCCAGTAGTACCGAGCTAGCTACCTTGGAGACCCAGTACTTC. Translating gives CASSTELATLETQYF.

As regards this clonotype: This clone may be a read error of a much larger clone one base away. The chain recombines TRBV10-2 with TRBJ2-5; D is unclear. The germline V gene has CDR1 WSHSY and CDR2 SAAADI. V lost 5 bases and J 1 base, leaving 11 bases between the germline ends. The CDR3 is made up of 14 amino acids. Here the CDR3 DNA reads TGCGCCAGCAGTCTTAACGGGTCCCAAGAGACCCAGTACTTC. Amino acid sequence: CASSLNGSQETQYF.